A single sample is the source of the 15 T cell receptor beta chains below, sequenced in a study of T cells in Graves' hyperthyroidism and ophthalmopathy. TCR beta CDR3 sequences were amplified from RNA transcripts. First-round RT-PCR of the TCR CDR3 relied on the HTBI primer set. TCRdb ran MiXCR on the multiplex PCR reads and lists one entry per CDR3 protein. The table has 300,000 to 350,000 distinct CDR3 sequences, 21% seen once. Material for sequencing was blood. Receptor source: a woman aged 50 to 60 with Graves' hyperthyroidism.

This clonotype was picked up many times. V is TRBV30 and J is TRBJ2-5; D is possibly TRBD2 (5 bases). V lost 2 bases and J 4 bases, leaving 11 bases between the germline ends. CDR3 length: 13 amino acids. Per germline, CDR1 GTSNPN and CDR2 SVGIG (reference sequence). Here the CDR3 DNA reads TGTGCCTGGAGTCGCAGCCGGGGAGAGACCCAGTACTTC. It encodes CAWSRSRGETQYF. The full variable domain, completed using reference TRBV30 and TRBJ2-5, is SQTIHQWPATLVQPVGSPLSLECTVEGTSNPNLYWYRQAAGRGLQLLFYSVGIGQISSEVPQNLSASRPQDRQFILSSKKLLLSDSGFYLCAWSRSRGETQYFGPGTRLLVL.

V gene TRBV29-1 combines with J gene TRBJ2-1; 8 bases map to TRBD2. The ends lost 5 bases at V and 9 bases at J; junction bases unmatched: 9. This CDR3 spans 13 amino acids. From germline, CDR1 is SQVTM and CDR2 ANQGSEA. The CDR3 sequence is CSVKPGGAIEQFF. The CDR3 nucleotides read TGCAGCGTTAAACCCGGGGGGGCGATTGAGCAGTTCTTC.

This chain joins TRBV7-9 and TRBJ2-2, with 11 bases aligning to TRBD1. The CDR3 runs 15 residues. Trimming removed 6 bases from V and 6 bases from J; junction bases left unmatched: 6. CDR1 is SEHNR and CDR2 is FQNEAQ in the germline V gene (reference sequence). The CDR3 is CASRDRGRLAGELFF. The CDR3 nucleotides are TGTGCCAGCAGGGACAGGGGGCGTTTGGCCGGGGAGCTGTTTTTT.

The genes are TRBV6-5 and TRBJ2-1; 12 bases agree with TRBD2. The germline V gene has CDR1 MNHEY and CDR2 SVGAGI. This CDR3 has 16 residues. Trimming at V came to 1 base and at J to 8 bases, leaving 6 bases not matched to a gene. CDR3 protein: CASSYWPPSGRDEQFF. Here the CDR3 DNA reads TGTGCCAGCAGTTACTGGCCGCCTAGCGGGAGGGATGAGCAGTTCTTC.

The chain employs TRBV28 and TRBJ1-5; 8 bases match TRBD1. V lost 3 bases, J lost 5 bases, and 12 bases stayed unmatched. Germline-derived CDR1 and CDR2 are MDHEN and SYDVKM. The CDR3 covers 17 residues. Here the CDR3 reads CASSFSSGTGRYQPQHF. The CDR3, as DNA: TGTGCCAGCAGTTTCTCATCCGGGACAGGAAGATATCAGCCCCAGCATTTT.

In this sample, this clonotype turned up many times. The rearrangement links TRBV2 to TRBJ1-1, with D possibly being TRBD1 (5 bases). This CDR3 contains 12 residues. The V gene's germline CDR1 is SNHLY and CDR2 FYNNEI. The V and J ends lost 6 bases and 8 bases respectively, with 13 bases between them. The CDR3 is CASRRDRKEAFF. CDR3 in DNA: TGTGCCAGCAGGAGAGACAGAAAGGAAGCTTTCTTT.

This clonotype was seen a few times. V is TRBV6-1 and J is TRBJ2-1; possibly TRBD1 for D (6 bases). V was clipped by 7 bases and J by 4 bases, with 14 bases between them. Germline CDR1 and CDR2: MNHNS and SASEGT. The CDR3 totals 14 residues. The CDR3 DNA is TGTGCCAGCACCTTAGCACAGGGATACAATGAGCAGTTCTTC. It codes for CASTLAQGYNEQFF.

This chain uses TRBV18 with TRBJ2-5; 7 nucleotides align to TRBD2. CDR3 length: 15 residues. Trimming cost V 3 bases and J 2 bases; bases outside gene matches: 6. Looked up from germline, CDR1 is KGHSH and CDR2 is LQKENI. CDR3 DNA: TGTGCCAGCTCACCCCCGGCTAGCGGACAAGAGACCCAGTACTTC. Translating gives CASSPPASGQETQYF.

There are a few counts of this clonotype. This chain uses TRBV28 with TRBJ1-4; D not resolved. Trimming removed 1 base at V and 1 base at J, with 4 bases between. CDR3 size: 14 residues. The germline V gene encodes CDR1 MDHEN and CDR2 SYDVKM. In nucleotides, the CDR3 is TGTGCCAGCAGTTTATCCGGAACTAATGAAAAACTGTTTTTT. Translating it yields CASSLSGTNEKLFF.

The table lists this clonotype with many counts. The chain carries TRBV20-1 and TRBJ2-3, with D maybe TRBD1 (6 bases). Germline CDR1 is DFQATT and CDR2 is SNEGSKA (reference sequence). This CDR3 contains 16 residues. Trimming cost V 5 bases and J 2 bases, with 20 bases left between them. The CDR3 DNA reads as TGCAGTGCTGGACGGAAGACAGGAGGTCCCACAGATACGCAGTATTTT. Its protein product is CSAGRKTGGPTDTQYF.

At least ten counts were recorded for this clonotype. The chain links TRBV2 to TRBJ2-5; 15 bases match TRBD2. The CDR3 runs 17 residues. J gave up 2 bases and V 5 bases, and 6 bases lay outside the gene matches. In germline, CDR1 is SNHLY, CDR2 FYNNEI. The chain's CDR3 is CASSFGLAGGTQETQYF. The CDR3 DNA follows: TGTGCCAGCAGTTTCGGACTAGCGGGGGGGACACAAGAGACCCAGTACTTC.

This clonotype was seen ten or more times. This chain links TRBV12-5 with TRBJ2-3; D may be TRBD1 (5 bases). V was cut by 3 bases and J by 5 bases, with 18 bases left in between. The germline CDR1 and CDR2 sequences are LGHNT and FRNRAP. The CDR3 totals 16 residues. In DNA, the CDR3 is TGTGCTAGTGGTTTCCTCCCTGACAGCTTCCTAGATACGCAGTATTTT. Its protein is CASGFLPDSFLDTQYF.

V gene TRBV30 combines with J gene TRBJ1-1; TRBD1 is a possible D gene (5 bases). In germline, CDR1 is GTSNPN, CDR2 SVGIG (reference sequence). This CDR3 has 13 residues. V was shortened by 4 bases and J by 6 bases, with 15 bases between the two germline ends. CDR3 in DNA: TGTGCCTGGATGGACATCGGGAAAGCTGAAGCTTTCTTT. Translating gives CAWMDIGKAEAFF.

This clonotype was observed many times. The rearrangement links TRBV11-2 to TRBJ1-5; 9 nucleotides align to TRBD1. V trimming: 4 bases; J trimming: 4 bases; junction bases outside the gene matches: 5. The CDR3 covers 15 residues. The germline V gene has CDR1 SGHAT and CDR2 FQNNGV. The chain's CDR3 is CASSSGTGLNQPQHF. DNA for the CDR3: TGTGCCAGCAGCTCCGGGACAGGGTTAAATCAGCCCCAGCATTTT.

In this sample, this clonotype turned up many times. The chain combines TRBV5-6 with TRBJ2-1; 8 nucleotides match TRBD2. The V gene's germline CDR1 is SGHDT and CDR2 YYEEEE. This CDR3 has 15 amino acids. The junction had 7 bases not matched to a gene; V was cut back by 2 bases and J by 6 bases. In DNA form, the CDR3 reads TGTGCCAGCAGCTTAGCCGGGGGGGCCGGCAATGAGCAGTTCTTC. Its protein is CASSLAGGAGNEQFF. Variable domain in full (rest from reference TRBV5-6 and TRBJ2-1): DAGVTQSPTHLIKTRGQQVTLRCSPKSGHDTVSWYQQALGQGPQFIFQYYEEEERQRGNFPDRFSGHQFPNYSSELNVNALLLGDSALYLCASSLAGGAGNEQFFGPGTRLTVL.